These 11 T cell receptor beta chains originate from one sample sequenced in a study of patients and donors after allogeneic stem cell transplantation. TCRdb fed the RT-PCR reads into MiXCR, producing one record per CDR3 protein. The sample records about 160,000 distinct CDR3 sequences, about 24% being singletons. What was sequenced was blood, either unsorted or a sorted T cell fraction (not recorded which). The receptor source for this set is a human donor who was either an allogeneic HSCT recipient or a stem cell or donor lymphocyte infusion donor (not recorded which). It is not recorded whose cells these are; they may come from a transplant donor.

The CDR3 DNA follows: TGCAGCGTTGAGCCCCGGGCCGGGGAGCTGTTTTTT. Its translation: CSVEPRAGELFF. This sequence joins TRBV29-1 and TRBJ2-2; D unclear. The germline V gene encodes CDR1 SQVTM and CDR2 ANQGSEA. The CDR3 consists of 12 residues. The V and J ends lost 3 bases and 6 bases respectively, with 8 bases between them.

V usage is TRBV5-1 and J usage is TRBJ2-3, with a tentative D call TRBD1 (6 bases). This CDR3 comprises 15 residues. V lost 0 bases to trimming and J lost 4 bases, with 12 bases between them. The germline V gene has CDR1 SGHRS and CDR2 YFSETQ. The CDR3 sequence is CASSLEGRGADTQYF. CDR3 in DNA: TGCGCCAGCAGCTTGGAGGGCAGGGGAGCAGATACGCAGTATTTT.

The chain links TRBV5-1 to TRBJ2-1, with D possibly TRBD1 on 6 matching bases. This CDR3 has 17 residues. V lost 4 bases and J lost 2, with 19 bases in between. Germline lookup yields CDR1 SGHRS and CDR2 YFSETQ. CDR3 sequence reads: CASSPRAPGVAYNEQFF. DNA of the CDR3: TGCGCCAGCAGCCCCCGGGCTCCAGGGGTCGCCTACAATGAGCAGTTCTTC. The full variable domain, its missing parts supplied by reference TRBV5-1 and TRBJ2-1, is KAGVTQTPRYLIKTRGQQVTLSCSPISGHRSVSWYQQTPGQGLQFLFEYFSETQRNKGNFPGRFSGRQFSNSRSEMNVSTLELGDSALYLCASSPRAPGVAYNEQFFGPGTRLTVL.

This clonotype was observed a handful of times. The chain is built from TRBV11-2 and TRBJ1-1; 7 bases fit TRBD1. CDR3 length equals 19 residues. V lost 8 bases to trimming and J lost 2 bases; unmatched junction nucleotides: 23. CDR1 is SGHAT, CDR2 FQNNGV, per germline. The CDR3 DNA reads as TGTGCCAGCCGCCTTACTTTAACAACTAAAGACAGGGATAACACTGAAGCTTTCTTT. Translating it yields CASRLTLTTKDRDNTEAFF.

CDR3 amino acids: CASSLSGSRDTQYF. The CDR3 DNA reads as TGTGCCAGCAGCTTATCTGGGTCGAGAGATACGCAGTATTTT. The chain links TRBV7-8 to TRBJ2-3; the D is unclear. The CDR3 contains 14 residues. With 2 bases removed from V and 5 bases from J, the gap between germline ends came to 11 bases. The germline V gene has CDR1 SGHVS and CDR2 FQNEAQ.

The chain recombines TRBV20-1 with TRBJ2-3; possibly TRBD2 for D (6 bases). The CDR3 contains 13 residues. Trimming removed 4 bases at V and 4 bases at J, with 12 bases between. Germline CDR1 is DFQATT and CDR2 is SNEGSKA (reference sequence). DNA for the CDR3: TGCAGTGCTAACCCGGGAGCGGCAGATACGCAGTATTTT. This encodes CSANPGAADTQYF.

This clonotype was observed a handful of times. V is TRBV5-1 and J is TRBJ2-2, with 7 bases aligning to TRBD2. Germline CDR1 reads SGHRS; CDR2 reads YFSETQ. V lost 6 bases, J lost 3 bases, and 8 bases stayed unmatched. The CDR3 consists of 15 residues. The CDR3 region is CASKALAGDTGELFF. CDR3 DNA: TGCGCCAGCAAGGCGCTTGCGGGAGACACCGGGGAGCTGTTTTTT.

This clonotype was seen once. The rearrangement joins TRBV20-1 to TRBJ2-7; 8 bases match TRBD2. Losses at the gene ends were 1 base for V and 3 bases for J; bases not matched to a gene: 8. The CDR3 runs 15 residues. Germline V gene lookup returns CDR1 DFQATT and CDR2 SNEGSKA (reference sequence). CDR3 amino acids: CSARGAAGVFYEQYF. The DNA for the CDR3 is TGCAGTGCTAGAGGCGCAGCGGGGGTTTTCTACGAGCAGTACTTC.

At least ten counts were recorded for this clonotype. Here the CDR3 reads CASSRLFDSEAFF. In DNA form, the CDR3 reads TGTGCCAGCAGCCGCCTATTCGACAGTGAAGCTTTCTTT. The chain uses TRBV14 and TRBJ1-1, with TRBD1 as a possible D gene (5 bases). Trimming stripped 4 bases from V and 7 bases from J, with 13 bases between. This CDR3 contains 13 residues. Per germline, CDR1 SGHDN and CDR2 FVKESK. The full variable domain, completed using reference TRBV14 and TRBJ1-1, is EAGVTQFPSHSVIEKGQTVTLRCDPISGHDNLYWYRRVMGKEIKFLLHFVKESKQDESGMPNNRFLAERTGGTYSTLKVQPAELEDSGVYFCASSRLFDSEAFFGQGTRLTVV.

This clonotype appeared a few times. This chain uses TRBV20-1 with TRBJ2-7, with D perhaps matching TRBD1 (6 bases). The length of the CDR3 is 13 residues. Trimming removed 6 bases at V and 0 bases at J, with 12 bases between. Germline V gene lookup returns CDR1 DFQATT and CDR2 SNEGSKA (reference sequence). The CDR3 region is CSARTVSSYEQYF. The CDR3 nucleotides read TGCAGTGCCCGGACAGTCAGCTCCTACGAGCAGTACTTC.

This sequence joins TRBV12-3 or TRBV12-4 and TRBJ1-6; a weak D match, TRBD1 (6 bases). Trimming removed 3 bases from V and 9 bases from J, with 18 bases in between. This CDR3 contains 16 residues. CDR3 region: CASSFGSEGGASPLHF. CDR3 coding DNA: TGTGCCAGCAGTTTCGGTTCGGAGGGGGGGGCTTCACCCCTCCACTTT.